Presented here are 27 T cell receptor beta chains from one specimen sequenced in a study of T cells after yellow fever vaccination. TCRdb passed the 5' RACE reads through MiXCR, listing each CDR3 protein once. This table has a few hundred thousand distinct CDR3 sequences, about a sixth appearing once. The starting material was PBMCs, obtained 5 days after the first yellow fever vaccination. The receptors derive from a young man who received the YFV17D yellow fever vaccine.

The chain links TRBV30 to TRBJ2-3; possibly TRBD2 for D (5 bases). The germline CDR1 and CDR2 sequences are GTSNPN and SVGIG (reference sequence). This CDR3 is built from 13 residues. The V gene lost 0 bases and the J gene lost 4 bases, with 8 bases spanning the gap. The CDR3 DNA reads TGTGCCTGGAGTGTCGGGGAACCAGATACGCAGTATTTT. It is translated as CAWSVGEPDTQYF.

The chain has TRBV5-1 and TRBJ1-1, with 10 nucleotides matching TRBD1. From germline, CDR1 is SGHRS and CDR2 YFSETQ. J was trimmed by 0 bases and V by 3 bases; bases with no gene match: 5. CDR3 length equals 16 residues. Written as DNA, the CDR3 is TGCGCCAGCAGCTGGGGGACAGGGGACCTGAACACTGAAGCTTTCTTT. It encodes CASSWGTGDLNTEAFF.

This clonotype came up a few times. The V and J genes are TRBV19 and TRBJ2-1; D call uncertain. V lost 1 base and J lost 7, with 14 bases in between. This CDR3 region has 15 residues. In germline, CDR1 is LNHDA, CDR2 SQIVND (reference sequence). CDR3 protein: CASSIGGVALNEQFF. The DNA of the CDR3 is TGTGCCAGTAGTATAGGTGGGGTGGCCCTGAATGAGCAGTTCTTC.

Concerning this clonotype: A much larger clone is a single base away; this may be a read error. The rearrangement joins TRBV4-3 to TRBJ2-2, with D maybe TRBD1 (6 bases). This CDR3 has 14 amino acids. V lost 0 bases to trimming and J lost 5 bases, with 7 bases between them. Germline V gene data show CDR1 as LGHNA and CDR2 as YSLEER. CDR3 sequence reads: CASSQDQGTGELFF. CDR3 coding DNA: TGCGCCAGCAGCCAAGATCAGGGGACCGGGGAGCTGTTTTTT.

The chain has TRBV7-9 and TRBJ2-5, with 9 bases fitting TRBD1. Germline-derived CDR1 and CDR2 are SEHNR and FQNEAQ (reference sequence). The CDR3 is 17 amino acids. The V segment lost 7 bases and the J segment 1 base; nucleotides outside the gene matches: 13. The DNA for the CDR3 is TGTGCCAGCACTCGCCCCGGGACAGGGTATTTCCAAGAGACCCAGTACTTC. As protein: CASTRPGTGYFQETQYF.

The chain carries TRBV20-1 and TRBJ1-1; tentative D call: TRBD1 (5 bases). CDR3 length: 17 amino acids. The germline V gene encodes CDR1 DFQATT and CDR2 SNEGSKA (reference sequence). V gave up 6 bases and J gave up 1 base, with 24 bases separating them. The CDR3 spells CSAAPPGVGFWNTEAFF. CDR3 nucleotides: TGCAGTGCCGCCCCCCCGGGGGTTGGGTTTTGGAACACTGAAGCTTTCTTT.

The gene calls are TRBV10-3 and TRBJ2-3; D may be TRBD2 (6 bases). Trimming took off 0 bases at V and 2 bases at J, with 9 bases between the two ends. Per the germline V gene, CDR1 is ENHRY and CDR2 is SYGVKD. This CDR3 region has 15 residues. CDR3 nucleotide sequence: TGTGCCATCAGTGAGTCAGGCGGGGACACAGATACGCAGTATTTT. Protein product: CAISESGGDTDTQYF.

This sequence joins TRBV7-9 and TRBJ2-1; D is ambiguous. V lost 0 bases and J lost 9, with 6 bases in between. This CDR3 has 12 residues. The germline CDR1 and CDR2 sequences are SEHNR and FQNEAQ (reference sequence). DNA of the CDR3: TGTGCCAGCAGCTTAGCTGGCTTTGAGCAGTTCTTC. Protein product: CASSLAGFEQFF.

In nucleotides, the CDR3 is TGTGCCAGTAACGGGCTCCTAGCGGGGGCCTACAATGAGCAGTTCTTC. Protein sequence: CASNGLLAGAYNEQFF. The chain uses TRBV19 and TRBJ2-1; TRBD2 matches at 10 bases. V was pared by 7 bases and J by 2 bases, with 8 bases of the junction left unmatched. The V gene's germline CDR1 is LNHDA and CDR2 SQIVND (reference sequence). The CDR3 totals 16 residues.

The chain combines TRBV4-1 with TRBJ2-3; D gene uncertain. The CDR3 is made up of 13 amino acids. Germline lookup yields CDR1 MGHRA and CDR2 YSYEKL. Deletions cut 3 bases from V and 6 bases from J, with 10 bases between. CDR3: CASSHASSDTQYF. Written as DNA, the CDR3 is TGCGCCAGCAGCCACGCTTCGTCCGATACGCAGTATTTT.

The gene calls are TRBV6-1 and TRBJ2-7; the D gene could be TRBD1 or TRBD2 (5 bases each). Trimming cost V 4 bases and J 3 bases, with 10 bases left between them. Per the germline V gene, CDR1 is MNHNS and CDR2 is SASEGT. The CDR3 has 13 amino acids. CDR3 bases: TGTGCCAGCAGTGTCGGGGCAAACTACGAGCAGTACGTC. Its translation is CASSVGANYEQYV.

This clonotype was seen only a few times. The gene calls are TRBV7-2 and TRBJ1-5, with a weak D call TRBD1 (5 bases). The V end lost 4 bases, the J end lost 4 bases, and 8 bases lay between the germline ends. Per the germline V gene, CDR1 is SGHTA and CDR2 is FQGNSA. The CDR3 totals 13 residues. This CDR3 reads CASSWDGNQPQHF. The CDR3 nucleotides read TGTGCCAGCAGCTGGGACGGGAATCAGCCCCAGCATTTT.

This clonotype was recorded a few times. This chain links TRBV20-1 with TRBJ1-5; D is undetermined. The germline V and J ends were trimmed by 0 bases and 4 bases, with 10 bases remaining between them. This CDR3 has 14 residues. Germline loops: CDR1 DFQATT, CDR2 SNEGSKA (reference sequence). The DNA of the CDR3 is TGCAGTGCTAGAGATTGGGCAGATAATCAGCCCCAGCATTTT. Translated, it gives CSARDWADNQPQHF.

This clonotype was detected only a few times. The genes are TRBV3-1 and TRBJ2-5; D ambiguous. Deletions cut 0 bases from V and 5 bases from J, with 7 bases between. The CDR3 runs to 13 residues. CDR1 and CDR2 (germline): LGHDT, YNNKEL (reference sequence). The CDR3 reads CASSQEILETQYF. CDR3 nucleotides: TGTGCCAGCAGCCAAGAGATCCTGGAGACCCAGTACTTC.

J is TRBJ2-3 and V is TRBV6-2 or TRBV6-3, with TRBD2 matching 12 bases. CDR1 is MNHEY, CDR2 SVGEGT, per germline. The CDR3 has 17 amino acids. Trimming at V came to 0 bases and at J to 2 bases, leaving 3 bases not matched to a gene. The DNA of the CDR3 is TGTGCCAGCAGTTACTCCCCTAGCGGGGGGGTCACAGATACGCAGTATTTT. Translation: CASSYSPSGGVTDTQYF.

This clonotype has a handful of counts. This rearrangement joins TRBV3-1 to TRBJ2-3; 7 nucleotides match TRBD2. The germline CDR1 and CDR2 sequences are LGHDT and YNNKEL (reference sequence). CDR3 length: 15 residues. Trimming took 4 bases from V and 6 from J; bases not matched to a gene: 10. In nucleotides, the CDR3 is TGTGCCAGCAGCCCGTTAGTGGGGGGGGTGGATACGCAGTATTTT. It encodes CASSPLVGGVDTQYF.

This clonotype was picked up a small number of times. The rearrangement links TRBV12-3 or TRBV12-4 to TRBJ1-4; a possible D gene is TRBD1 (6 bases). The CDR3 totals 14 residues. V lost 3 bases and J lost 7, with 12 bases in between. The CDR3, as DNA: TGTGCCAGCAGTTTGGGGCTGGGGGCTGAAAAACTGTTTTTT. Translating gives CASSLGLGAEKLFF.

CDR3 bases: TGTGCCAGCAGGAATTCTCTTTTGGGCGAGACCCAGTACTTC. As protein: CASRNSLLGETQYF. The chain uses TRBV7-9 and TRBJ2-5; D not resolved. The V gene's germline CDR1 is SEHNR and CDR2 FQNEAQ (reference sequence). Deletions cut 6 bases from V and 5 bases from J, with 16 bases between. CDR3 length: 14 residues.

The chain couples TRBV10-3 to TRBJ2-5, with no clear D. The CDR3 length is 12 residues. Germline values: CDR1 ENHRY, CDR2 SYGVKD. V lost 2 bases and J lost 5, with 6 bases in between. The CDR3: CAISERAETQYF. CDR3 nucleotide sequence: TGTGCCATCAGTGAGCGAGCGGAGACCCAGTACTTC.

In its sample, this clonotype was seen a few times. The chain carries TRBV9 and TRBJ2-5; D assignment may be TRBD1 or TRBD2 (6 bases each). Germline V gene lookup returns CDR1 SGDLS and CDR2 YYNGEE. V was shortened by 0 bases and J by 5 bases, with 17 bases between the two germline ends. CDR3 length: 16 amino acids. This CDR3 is CASSVDTGAIPETQYF. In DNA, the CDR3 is TGTGCCAGCAGCGTAGATACGGGGGCGATTCCGGAGACCCAGTACTTC.

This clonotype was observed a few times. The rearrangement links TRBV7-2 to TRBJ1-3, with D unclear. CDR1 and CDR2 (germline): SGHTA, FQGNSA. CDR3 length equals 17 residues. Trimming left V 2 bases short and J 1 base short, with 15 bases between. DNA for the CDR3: TGTGCCAGCAGCTTACGCGGGAGAGGGCAATCTGGAAACACCATATATTTT. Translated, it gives CASSLRGRGQSGNTIYF.

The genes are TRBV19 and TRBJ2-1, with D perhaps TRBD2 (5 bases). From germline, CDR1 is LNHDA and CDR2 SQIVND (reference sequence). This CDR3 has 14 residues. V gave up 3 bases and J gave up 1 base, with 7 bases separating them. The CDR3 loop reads CASSIGLSYNEQFF. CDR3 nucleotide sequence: TGTGCCAGTAGTATCGGACTTTCCTACAATGAGCAGTTCTTC.

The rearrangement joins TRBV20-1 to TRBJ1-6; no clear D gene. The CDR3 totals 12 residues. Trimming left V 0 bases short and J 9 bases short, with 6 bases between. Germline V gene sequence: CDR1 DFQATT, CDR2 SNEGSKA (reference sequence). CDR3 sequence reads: CSAREYGSPLHF. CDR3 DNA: TGCAGTGCTAGAGAGTACGGTTCACCCCTCCACTTT.

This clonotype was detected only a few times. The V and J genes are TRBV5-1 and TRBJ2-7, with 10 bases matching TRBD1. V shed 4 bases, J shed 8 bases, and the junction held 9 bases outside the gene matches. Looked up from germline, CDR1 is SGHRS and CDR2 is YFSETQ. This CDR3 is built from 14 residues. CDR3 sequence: CASSQGQGFEKQYF. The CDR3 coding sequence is TGCGCCAGCAGCCAGGGACAGGGGTTTGAGAAGCAGTACTTC.

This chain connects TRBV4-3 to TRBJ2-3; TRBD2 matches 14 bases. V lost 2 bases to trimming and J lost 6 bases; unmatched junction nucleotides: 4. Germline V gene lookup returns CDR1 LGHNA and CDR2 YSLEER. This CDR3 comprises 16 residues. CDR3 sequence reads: CASSQLTSGGEDTQYF. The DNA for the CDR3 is TGCGCCAGCAGCCAATTGACTAGCGGGGGGGAGGATACGCAGTATTTT.

This CDR3 reads CASSHRQGTYGYTF. The DNA for the CDR3 is TGCGCCAGCAGCCATAGACAGGGTACATATGGCTACACCTTC. J is TRBJ1-2 and V is TRBV4-3; 7 bases align to TRBD1. With 3 bases clipped from V and 5 bases from J, the junction kept 6 bases outside the gene matches. In germline, CDR1 is LGHNA, CDR2 YSLEER. The CDR3 has 14 amino acids.

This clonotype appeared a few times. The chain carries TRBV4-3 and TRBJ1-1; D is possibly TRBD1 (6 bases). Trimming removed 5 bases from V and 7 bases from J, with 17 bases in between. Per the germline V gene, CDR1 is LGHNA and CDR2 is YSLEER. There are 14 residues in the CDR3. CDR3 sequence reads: CASSSRGGGDEAFF. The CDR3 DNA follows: TGCGCCAGCAGCTCCCGGGGCGGGGGCGATGAAGCTTTCTTT.